The 15 T cell receptor beta chains listed next were all sequenced from one sample in a study of PD-1 blockade in classical Hodgkin lymphoma. Libraries were prepared by immunoSEQ multiplex PCR; TCRdb keeps only in-frame clonotypes and omits some of them. The table has 13,000 or so clones, over 75% seen once; the top ten hold roughly 24%. Every patient was affected by relapse after autologous stem cell transplantation, while exposure to brentuximab vedotin was not uniform. The source was peripheral blood mononuclear cells (PBMCs), collected at baseline. The source is a human donor with classical Hodgkin lymphoma.

This chain connects TRBV18 to TRBJ2-1; the match to TRBD1 covers 10 bases. Germline CDR1 and CDR2: KGHSH and LQKENI. This CDR3 is 15 amino acids long. Trimming removed 4 bases from V and 2 bases from J; junction bases left unmatched: 2. The CDR3 spells CASSLGTGAYNEQFF. In DNA form, the CDR3 reads TGTGCCAGCTCACTCGGGACAGGGGCCTACAATGAGCAGTTCTTC. The variable domain in full, completed from reference TRBV18 and TRBJ2-1, reads NAGVMQNPRHLVRRRGQEARLRCSPMKGHSHVYWYRQLPEEGLKFMVYLQKENIIDESGMPKERFSAEFPKEGPSILRIQQVVRGDSAAYFCASSLGTGAYNEQFFGPGTRLTVL.

This chain's CDR3 is CASSQGPDRGHQPQHF. For the CDR3, the DNA is TGCGCCAGCAGCCAAGGGCCCGACAGGGGCCATCAGCCCCAGCATTTT. The chain recombines TRBV4-1 with TRBJ1-5, with TRBD1 matching 8 bases. From germline, CDR1 is MGHRA and CDR2 YSYEKL. CDR3 length equals 16 residues. V was clipped by 1 base and J by 5 bases; unmatched bases: 7.

The chain recombines TRBV25-1 with TRBJ2-5, with D perhaps TRBD1 (6 bases). The CDR3 is 16 amino acids. Germline-derived CDR1 and CDR2 are MGHDK and SYGVNS. The V and J ends lost 4 bases and 1 base respectively, with 16 bases between them. The CDR3: CASSVSTDSFQETQYF. The DNA for the CDR3 is TGTGCCAGCAGTGTATCGACGGACAGCTTCCAAGAGACCCAGTACTTC. The whole variable domain, filled in from reference TRBV25-1 and TRBJ2-5, reads EADIYQTPRYLVIGTGKKITLECSQTMGHDKMYWYQQDPGMELHLIHYSYGVNSTEKGDLSSESTVSRIRTEHFPLTLESARPSHTSQYLCASSVSTDSFQETQYFGPGTRLLVL.

This clone was found once. The CDR3 is CASSDTRDRFVSGANVLTF. For the CDR3, the DNA is TGTGCCAGCAGTGATACCCGGGACAGGTTTGTTTCTGGGGCCAACGTCCTGACTTTC. V is TRBV2 and J is TRBJ2-6; 8 bases are a match to TRBD1. CDR1 and CDR2 (germline): SNHLY, FYNNEI. The CDR3 runs to 19 residues. V was clipped by 3 bases and J by 1 base; unmatched bases: 11.

This clone was detected only once. The rearrangement links TRBV7-2 to TRBJ1-3, with TRBD1 identical over 9 bases. Looked up from germline, CDR1 is SGHTA and CDR2 is FQGNSA. V lost 4 bases to trimming and J lost 2 bases; unmatched junction nucleotides: 12. The CDR3 runs to 18 residues. This CDR3 reads CASSSTGGASLAGNTIYF. In DNA form, the CDR3 reads TGTGCCAGCAGCTCCACAGGGGGCGCTAGCTTGGCTGGAAACACCATATATTTT.

The gene calls are TRBV25-1 and TRBJ1-2; 10 bases map to TRBD1. CDR1 and CDR2 (germline): MGHDK, SYGVNS. With V trimmed by 7 bases and J by 2 bases, 1 base remained unmatched. The CDR3 covers 13 residues. The DNA for the CDR3 is TGTGCCAGCACGGACAGGGGGAACTATGGCTACACCTTC. This gives the protein CASTDRGNYGYTF.

The chain recombines TRBV29-1 with TRBJ1-1; D is unclear. The V gene's germline CDR1 is SQVTM and CDR2 ANQGSEA. With 6 bases removed from V and 0 bases from J, the gap between germline ends came to 8 bases. The CDR3 spans 12 residues. Here the CDR3 DNA reads TGCAGCGTAAGGGTGTTGAACACTGAAGCTTTCTTT. It specifies CSVRVLNTEAFF. The complete variable domain, with remaining parts taken from reference TRBV29-1 and TRBJ1-1, reads SAVISQKPSRDICQRGTSLTIQCQVDSQVTMMFWYRQQPGQSLTLIATANQGSEATYESGFVIDKFPISRPNLTFSTLTVSNMSPEDSSIYLCSVRVLNTEAFFGQGTRLTVV.

This clone was picked up one time. The chain links TRBV19 to TRBJ1-5; 8 bases fit TRBD1. After removal of 6 bases from V and 7 bases from J, the junction contained 11 bases not matched to a gene. Germline V gene sequence: CDR1 LNHDA, CDR2 SQIVND (reference sequence). This CDR3 contains 15 residues. The DNA of the CDR3 is TGTGCCAGTAGCCCCCTAGGGACAGGATTCCAGCCCCAGCATTTT. It is translated as CASSPLGTGFQPQHF.

V is TRBV5-6 and J is TRBJ2-7; possibly TRBD1 for D (6 bases). This CDR3 contains 13 residues. V gave up 2 bases and J gave up 5 bases, with 11 bases separating them. CDR1 SGHDT and CDR2 YYEEEE come from the germline V gene. This CDR3 reads CASSFATGHEQYF. Here the CDR3 DNA reads TGTGCCAGCAGCTTCGCGACAGGTCACGAGCAGTACTTC.

The chain carries TRBV28 and TRBJ2-1; D unclear. The CDR3 runs 15 residues. Germline CDR1 and CDR2: MDHEN and SYDVKM. The germline V and J ends were trimmed by 2 bases and 0 bases, with 8 bases remaining between them. CDR3 protein: CASSLDLTSYNEQFF. Written as DNA, the CDR3 is TGTGCCAGCAGTTTAGACTTGACCTCCTACAATGAGCAGTTCTTC.

The chain couples TRBV7-2 to TRBJ1-5; D gene unclear. Looked up from germline, CDR1 is SGHTA and CDR2 is FQGNSA. CDR3 length equals 12 residues. V was pared by 11 bases and J by 4 bases, with 12 bases between. CDR3 in amino acids: CASGRQNQPQHF. The CDR3 DNA is TGTGCCTCGGGCAGGCAAAATCAGCCCCAGCATTTT.

The rearrangement uses TRBV14 and TRBJ1-2; 9 nucleotides align to TRBD1. The CDR3 totals 14 residues. Germline V gene sequence: CDR1 SGHDN, CDR2 FVKESK. Unmatched junction bases numbered 4, after V lost 3 bases and J lost 5 bases. CDR3 bases: TGTGCCAGCAGCCAGCCCGGGACAGGGTATGGCTACACCTTC. Translation: CASSQPGTGYGYTF.

This chain connects TRBV12-5 to TRBJ2-7; D is tentatively TRBD1 or TRBD2 (5 bases each). The CDR3 length is 16 residues. The ends were cut back, 3 bases at V and 0 bases at J, with 15 bases in the middle. Per the germline V gene, CDR1 is LGHNT and CDR2 is FRNRAP. CDR3 sequence: CASGFGNPGPSYEQYV. Here the CDR3 DNA reads TGTGCTAGTGGTTTCGGCAACCCGGGGCCCTCCTACGAGCAGTACGTC.

The CDR3 is CASSYSSPGFAYEQYF. CDR3 nucleotides: TGTGCCAGCAGTTACTCAAGTCCTGGCTTCGCCTACGAGCAGTACTTC. The chain is built from TRBV6-5 and TRBJ2-7; no firm D call. Trimming cost V 0 bases and J 2 bases, with 14 bases left between them. There are 16 residues in the CDR3. Looked up from germline, CDR1 is MNHEY and CDR2 is SVGAGI.

The chain combines TRBV7-9 with TRBJ2-7, with a weak D call TRBD2 (6 bases). The CDR3 has 14 amino acids. CDR1 and CDR2 from the germline V gene are SEHNR and FQNEAQ (reference sequence). V lost 1 base and J 5 bases, leaving 12 bases between the germline ends. Here the CDR3 DNA reads TGTGCCAGCAGCTTAGACCGGGGGAGCGACGAGCAGTACTTC. Amino acids: CASSLDRGSDEQYF.